These 5 T cell receptor beta chains originate from one sample sequenced in a study of blood T cell repertoires in COVID-19. Measured with immunoSEQ multiplex PCR; TCRdb has only the in-frame clones, and not every one. Of some 150,000 clones in the sample, less than 90% were seen once. Sequencing was done on a sample of peripheral blood. The receptors were gathered from a human donor in a cohort sampled during active COVID-19.

For the CDR3, the DNA is TGCGCCAGCAGCTACCTGCCGGGACAGGGGGTAAAAGCTAACTATGGCTACACCTTC. This sequence encodes CASSYLPGQGVKANYGYTF. The chain recombines TRBV5-1 with TRBJ1-2; 11 bases match TRBD1. The CDR3 extends over 19 amino acids. Germline loops: CDR1 SGHRS, CDR2 YFSETQ. Trimming took 3 bases from V and 0 from J; bases not matched to a gene: 13. Full variable domain (remainder filled in from reference TRBV5-1 and TRBJ1-2): KAGVTQTPRYLIKTRGQQVTLSCSPISGHRSVSWYQQTPGQGLQFLFEYFSETQRNKGNFPGRFSGRQFSNSRSEMNVSTLELGDSALYLCASSYLPGQGVKANYGYTFGSGTRLTVV.

J is TRBJ1-1 and V is TRBV18, with a tentative D call TRBD1 (6 bases). The CDR3 has 12 amino acids. V lost 3 bases to trimming and J lost 8 bases, with 10 bases between them. The germline V gene has CDR1 KGHSH and CDR2 LQKENI. CDR3 sequence reads: CASSPDRREAFF. In nucleotides, the CDR3 is TGTGCCAGCTCACCGGACAGAAGGGAAGCTTTCTTT. Filled out from reference TRBV18 and TRBJ1-1, the complete variable domain reads NAGVMQNPRHLVRRRGQEARLRCSPMKGHSHVYWYRQLPEEGLKFMVYLQKENIIDESGMPKERFSAEFPKEGPSILRIQQVVRGDSAAYFCASSPDRREAFFGQGTRLTVV.

This chain connects TRBV9 to TRBJ2-7; D possibly corresponds to TRBD1 (5 bases). The V end lost 0 bases, the J end lost 7 bases, and 14 bases lay between the germline ends. The CDR3 contains 14 residues. Looked up from germline, CDR1 is SGDLS and CDR2 is YYNGEE. CDR3 DNA sequence: TGTGCCAGCAGCGTAGGAGACAGCCCCTGGGAGCAGTACTTC. This codes for CASSVGDSPWEQYF.

The gene calls are TRBV6-4 and TRBJ1-6; D remains unclear. Germline values: CDR1 MRHNA, CDR2 SNTAGT. Trimming took 6 bases from V and 6 from J, leaving 9 bases between them. This CDR3 comprises 13 residues. CDR3 coding DNA: TGTGCCAGCAGGGCACGGGGTAATTCACCCCTCCACTTT. It encodes CASRARGNSPLHF.

This chain links TRBV7-9 with TRBJ1-1, with D tentatively TRBD1 (6 bases). Germline CDR1 SEHNR, CDR2 FQNEAQ (reference sequence). The CDR3 length is 12 residues. Trimming removed 6 bases at V and 8 bases at J, with 13 bases between. CDR3 DNA: TGTGCCAGCAGTACCGACAGGAACGAAGCTTTCTTT. Its protein is CASSTDRNEAFF.